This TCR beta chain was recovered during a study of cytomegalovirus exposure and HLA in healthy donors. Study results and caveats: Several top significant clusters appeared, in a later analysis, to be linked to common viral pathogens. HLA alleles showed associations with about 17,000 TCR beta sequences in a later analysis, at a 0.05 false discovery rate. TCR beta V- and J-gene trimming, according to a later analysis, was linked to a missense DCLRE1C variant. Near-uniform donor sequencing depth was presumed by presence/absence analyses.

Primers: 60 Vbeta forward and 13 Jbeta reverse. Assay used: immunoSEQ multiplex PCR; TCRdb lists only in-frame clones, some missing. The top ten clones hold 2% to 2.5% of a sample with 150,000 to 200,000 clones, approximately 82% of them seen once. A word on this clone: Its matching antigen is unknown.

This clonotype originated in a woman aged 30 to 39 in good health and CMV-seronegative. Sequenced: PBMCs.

The CDR3 coding sequence is TGTGCCAGCAGCCCTCCGATCGGGAGCTCCGGGGAGCTGTTTTTT. Its protein product is CASSPPIGSSGELFF. The genes are TRBV13 and TRBJ2-2, with a possible D match to TRBD2 (6 bases). CDR3 length: 15 amino acids. The ends were cut back, 5 bases at V and 6 bases at J, with 16 bases in the middle. CDR1 is PRHDT, CDR2 FYEKMQ, per germline (reference sequence).